The clone carrying this T cell receptor (beta chain) has more than one count but fewer than ten. A read error may account for a junction end that differs from germline. There are 12 residues in the CDR3. Germline CDR1 MNHNY, CDR2 SVGAGI (reference sequence). The sample belongs to a study of immune evolution from preneoplasia to lung adenocarcinoma. Resections took place in Japan or China from the mid-2010s to the late 2010s. Data came from immunoSEQ multiplex PCR; TCRdb stores just in-frame clones and leaves some out. The table lists some 4,900 clones, 65% to 80% of them singletons. The V and J genes are TRBV6-6 and TRBJ2-7; TRBD1 agrees at 9 bases. The sequence came from a person aged 70 to 85 with lung adenocarcinoma. The specimen was FFPE minimally invasive lung adenocarcinoma tissue. CDR3 sequence reads: CASSYSGDRANF. The CDR3 DNA is TGTGCCAGCAGTTACTCGGGGGACAGGGCGAACTTC.